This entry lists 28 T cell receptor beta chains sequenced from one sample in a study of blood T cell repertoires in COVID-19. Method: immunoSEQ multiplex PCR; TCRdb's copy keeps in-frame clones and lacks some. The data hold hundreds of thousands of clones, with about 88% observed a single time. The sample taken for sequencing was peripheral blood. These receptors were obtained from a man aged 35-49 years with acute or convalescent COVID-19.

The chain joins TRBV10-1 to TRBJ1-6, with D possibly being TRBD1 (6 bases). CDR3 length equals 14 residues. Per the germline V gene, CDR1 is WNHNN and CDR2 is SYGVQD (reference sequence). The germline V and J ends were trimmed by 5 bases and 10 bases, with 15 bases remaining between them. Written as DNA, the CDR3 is TGCGCCAGCAGTTCAAACAGGGCTGGGTCACCCCTCCACTTT. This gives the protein CASSSNRAGSPLHF.

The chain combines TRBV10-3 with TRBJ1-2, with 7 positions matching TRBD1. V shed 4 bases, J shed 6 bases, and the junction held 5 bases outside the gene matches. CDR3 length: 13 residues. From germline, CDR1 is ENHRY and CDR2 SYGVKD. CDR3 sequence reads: CAISVTGDDGYTF. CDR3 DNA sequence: TGTGCCATCAGTGTAACAGGGGATGATGGCTACACCTTC.

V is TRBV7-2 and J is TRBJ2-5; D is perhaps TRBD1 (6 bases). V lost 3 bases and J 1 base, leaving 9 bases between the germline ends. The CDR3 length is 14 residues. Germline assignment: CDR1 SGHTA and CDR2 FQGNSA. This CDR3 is CASSFDRSQETQYF. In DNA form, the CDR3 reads TGTGCCAGCAGCTTCGACAGGAGCCAAGAGACCCAGTACTTC.

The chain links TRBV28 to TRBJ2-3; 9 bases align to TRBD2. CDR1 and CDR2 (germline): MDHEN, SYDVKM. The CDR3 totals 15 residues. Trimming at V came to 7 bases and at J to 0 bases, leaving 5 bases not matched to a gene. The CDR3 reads CASKDSGGSTDTQYF. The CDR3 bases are TGTGCCAGCAAGGATAGCGGGGGTAGCACAGATACGCAGTATTTT.

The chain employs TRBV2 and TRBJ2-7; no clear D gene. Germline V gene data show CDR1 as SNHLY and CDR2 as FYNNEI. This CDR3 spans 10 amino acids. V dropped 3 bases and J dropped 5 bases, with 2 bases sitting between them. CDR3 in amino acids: CASSDNEQYF. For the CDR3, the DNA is TGTGCCAGCAGTGACAACGAGCAGTACTTC.

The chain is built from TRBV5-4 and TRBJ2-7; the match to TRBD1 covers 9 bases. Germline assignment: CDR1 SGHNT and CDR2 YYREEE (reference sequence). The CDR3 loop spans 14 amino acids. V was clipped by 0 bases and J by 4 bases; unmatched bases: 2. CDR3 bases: TGTGCCAGCAGCTTGGGGACAGGGGAATACGAGCAGTACTTC. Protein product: CASSLGTGEYEQYF.

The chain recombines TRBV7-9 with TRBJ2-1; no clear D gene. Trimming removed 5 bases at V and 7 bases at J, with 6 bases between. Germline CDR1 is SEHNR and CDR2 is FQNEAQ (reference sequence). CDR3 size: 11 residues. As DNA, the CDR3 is TGTGCCAGCAGCCCTATGAATGAGCAGTTCTTC. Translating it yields CASSPMNEQFF.

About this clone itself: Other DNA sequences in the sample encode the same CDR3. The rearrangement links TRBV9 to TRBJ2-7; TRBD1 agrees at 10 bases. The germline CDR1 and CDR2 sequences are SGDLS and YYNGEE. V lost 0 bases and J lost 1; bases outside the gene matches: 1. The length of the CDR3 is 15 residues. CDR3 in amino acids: CASSVGTGGSYEQYF. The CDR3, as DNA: TGTGCCAGCAGCGTAGGGACAGGGGGGTCCTACGAGCAGTACTTC.

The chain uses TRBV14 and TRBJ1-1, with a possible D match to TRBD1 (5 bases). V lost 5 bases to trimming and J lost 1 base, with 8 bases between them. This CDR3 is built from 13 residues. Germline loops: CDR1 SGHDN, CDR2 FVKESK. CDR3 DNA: TGTGCCAGCAGCTCACAGGAGAACACTGAAGCTTTCTTT. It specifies CASSSQENTEAFF.

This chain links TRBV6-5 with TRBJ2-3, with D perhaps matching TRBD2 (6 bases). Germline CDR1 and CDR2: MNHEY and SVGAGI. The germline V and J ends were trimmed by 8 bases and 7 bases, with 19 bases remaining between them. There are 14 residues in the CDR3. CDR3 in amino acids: CASWGGGSIHTQYF. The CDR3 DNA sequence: TGTGCCAGCTGGGGAGGAGGGAGCATACATACGCAGTATTTT.

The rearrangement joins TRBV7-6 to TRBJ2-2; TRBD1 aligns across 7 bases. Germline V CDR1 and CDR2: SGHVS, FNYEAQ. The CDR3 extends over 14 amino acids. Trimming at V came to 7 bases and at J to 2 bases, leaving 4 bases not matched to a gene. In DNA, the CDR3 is TGTGCCAGCACGACAGGGTCAAACACCGGGGAGCTGTTTTTT. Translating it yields CASTTGSNTGELFF.

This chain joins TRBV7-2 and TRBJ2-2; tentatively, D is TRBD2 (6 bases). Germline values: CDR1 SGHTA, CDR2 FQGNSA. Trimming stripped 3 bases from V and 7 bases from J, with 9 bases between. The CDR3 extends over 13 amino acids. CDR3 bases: TGTGCCAGCAGCTTTCGGGGGATCGGGGAGCTGTTTTTT. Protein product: CASSFRGIGELFF.

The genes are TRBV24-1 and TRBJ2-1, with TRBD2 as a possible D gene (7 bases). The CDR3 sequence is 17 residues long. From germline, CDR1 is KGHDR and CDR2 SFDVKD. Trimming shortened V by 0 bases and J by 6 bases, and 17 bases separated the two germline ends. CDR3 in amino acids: CATSDLGGGGMANEQFF. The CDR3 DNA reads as TGTGCCACCAGTGATTTGGGAGGGGGAGGGATGGCCAATGAGCAGTTCTTC.

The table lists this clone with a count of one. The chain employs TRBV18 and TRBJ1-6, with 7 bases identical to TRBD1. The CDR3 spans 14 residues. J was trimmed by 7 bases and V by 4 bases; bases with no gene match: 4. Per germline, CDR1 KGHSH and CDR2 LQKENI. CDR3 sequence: CASSRDRVNSPLHF. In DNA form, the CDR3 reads TGTGCCAGCTCACGGGACAGAGTCAATTCACCCCTCCACTTT.

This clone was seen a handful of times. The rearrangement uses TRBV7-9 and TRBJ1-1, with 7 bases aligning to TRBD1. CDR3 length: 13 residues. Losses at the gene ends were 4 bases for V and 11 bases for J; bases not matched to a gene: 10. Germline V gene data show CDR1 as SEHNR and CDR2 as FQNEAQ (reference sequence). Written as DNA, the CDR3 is TGTGCCAGCAGCTCTAACAGGGGAACGGGGGCTTTCTTT. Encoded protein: CASSSNRGTGAFF.

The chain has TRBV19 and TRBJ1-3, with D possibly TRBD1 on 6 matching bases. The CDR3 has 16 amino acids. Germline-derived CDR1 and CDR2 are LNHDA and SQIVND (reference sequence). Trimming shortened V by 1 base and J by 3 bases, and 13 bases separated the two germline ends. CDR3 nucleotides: TGTGCCAGTAGTATAGTACAGGGAAGTTATGGAAACACCATATATTTT. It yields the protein CASSIVQGSYGNTIYF.

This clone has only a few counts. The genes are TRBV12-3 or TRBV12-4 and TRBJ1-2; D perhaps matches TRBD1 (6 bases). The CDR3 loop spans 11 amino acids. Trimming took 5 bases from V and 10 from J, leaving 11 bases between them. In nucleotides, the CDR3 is TGTGCCAGCAGTAATCCAGGGGACTACACCTTC. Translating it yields CASSNPGDYTF.

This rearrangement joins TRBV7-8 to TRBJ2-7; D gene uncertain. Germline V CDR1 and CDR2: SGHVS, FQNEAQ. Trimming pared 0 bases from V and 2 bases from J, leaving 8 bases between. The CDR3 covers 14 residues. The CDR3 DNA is TGTGCCAGCAGCTTAGCCAACTTTCCCTACGAGCAGTACTTC. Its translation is CASSLANFPYEQYF.

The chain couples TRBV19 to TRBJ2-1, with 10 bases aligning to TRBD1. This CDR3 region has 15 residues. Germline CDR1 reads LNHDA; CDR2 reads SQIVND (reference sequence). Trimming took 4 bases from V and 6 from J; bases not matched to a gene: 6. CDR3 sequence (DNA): TGTGCCAGTAGTAAGGGACAGGGGATTCCCAATGAGCAGTTCTTC. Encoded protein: CASSKGQGIPNEQFF.

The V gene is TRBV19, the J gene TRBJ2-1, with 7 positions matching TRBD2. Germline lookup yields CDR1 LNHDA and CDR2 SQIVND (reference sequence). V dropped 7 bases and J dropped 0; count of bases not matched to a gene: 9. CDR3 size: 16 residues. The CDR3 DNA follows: TGTGCCAGTACCTCTCCCGGGACTACCTCCTACAATGAGCAGTTCTTC. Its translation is CASTSPGTTSYNEQFF. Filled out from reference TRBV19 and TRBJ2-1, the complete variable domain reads DGGITQSPKYLFRKEGQNVTLSCEQNLNHDAMYWYRQDPGQGLRLIYYSQIVNDFQKGDIAEGYSVSREKKESFPLTVTSAQKNPTAFYLCASTSPGTTSYNEQFFGPGTRLTVL.

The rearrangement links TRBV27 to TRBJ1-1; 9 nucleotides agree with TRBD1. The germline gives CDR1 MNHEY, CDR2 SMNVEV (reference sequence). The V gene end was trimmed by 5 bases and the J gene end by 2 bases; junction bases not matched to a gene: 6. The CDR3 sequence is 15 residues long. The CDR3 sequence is CASSLETGGNTEAFF. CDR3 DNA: TGTGCCAGCAGTCTCGAGACAGGGGGTAACACTGAAGCTTTCTTT.

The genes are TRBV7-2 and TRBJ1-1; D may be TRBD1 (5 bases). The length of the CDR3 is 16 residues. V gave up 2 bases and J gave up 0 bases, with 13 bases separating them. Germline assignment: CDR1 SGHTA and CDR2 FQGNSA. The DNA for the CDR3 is TGTGCCAGCAGCTTAAATGCAGGGCCGCTGAACACTGAAGCTTTCTTT. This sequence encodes CASSLNAGPLNTEAFF.

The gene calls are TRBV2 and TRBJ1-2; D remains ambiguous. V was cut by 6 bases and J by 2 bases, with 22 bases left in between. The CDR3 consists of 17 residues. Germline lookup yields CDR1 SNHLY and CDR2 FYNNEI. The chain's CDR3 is CASRSPLSQLMNYGYTF. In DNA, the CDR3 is TGTGCCAGCAGATCGCCCTTATCCCAACTGATGAACTATGGCTACACCTTC.

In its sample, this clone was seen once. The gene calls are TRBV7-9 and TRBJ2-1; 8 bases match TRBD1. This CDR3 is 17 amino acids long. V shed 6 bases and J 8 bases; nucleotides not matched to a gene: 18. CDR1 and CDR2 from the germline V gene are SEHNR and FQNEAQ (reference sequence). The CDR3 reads CASSLPSDRVEEDEQFF. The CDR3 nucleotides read TGTGCCAGCAGTCTACCGTCGGACAGGGTGGAGGAAGATGAGCAGTTCTTC. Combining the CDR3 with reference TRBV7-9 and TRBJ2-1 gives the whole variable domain DTGVSQNPRHKITKRGQNVTFRCDPISEHNRLYWYRQTLGQGPEFLTYFQNEAQLEKSRLLSDRFSAERPKGSFSTLEIQRTEQGDSAMYLCASSLPSDRVEEDEQFFGPGTRLTVL.

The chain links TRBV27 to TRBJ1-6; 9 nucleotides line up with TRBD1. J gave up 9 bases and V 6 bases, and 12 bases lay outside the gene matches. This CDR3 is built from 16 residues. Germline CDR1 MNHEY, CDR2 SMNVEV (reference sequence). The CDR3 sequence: CASSQIPGQGSSPLHF. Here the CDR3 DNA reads TGTGCCAGCAGCCAAATACCGGGACAGGGTAGTTCACCCCTCCACTTT.

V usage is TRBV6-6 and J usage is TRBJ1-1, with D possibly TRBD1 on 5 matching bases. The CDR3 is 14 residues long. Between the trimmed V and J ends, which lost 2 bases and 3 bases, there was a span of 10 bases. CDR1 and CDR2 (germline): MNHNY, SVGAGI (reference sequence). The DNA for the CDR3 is TGTGCCAGCAGTTACGGGGGGGGTGACACTGAAGCTTTCTTT. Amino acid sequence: CASSYGGGDTEAFF.

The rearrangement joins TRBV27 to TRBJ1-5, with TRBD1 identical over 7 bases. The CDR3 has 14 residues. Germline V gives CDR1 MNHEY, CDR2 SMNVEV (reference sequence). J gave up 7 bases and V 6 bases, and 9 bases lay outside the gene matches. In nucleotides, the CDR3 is TGTGCCAGCAGCCTCAGGGGGTTGGGGCAGCCCCAGCATTTT. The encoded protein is CASSLRGLGQPQHF.

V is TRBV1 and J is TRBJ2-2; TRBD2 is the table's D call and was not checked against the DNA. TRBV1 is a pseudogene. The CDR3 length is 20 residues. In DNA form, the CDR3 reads TGCACCAGCAGCGCTCTAAGGGAGGGCGGGATAGCGGGAGATCCCGGGGAGCTGTTTTTT. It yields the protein CTSSALREGGIAGDPGELFF.